The TCR beta chain under discussion was sequenced for a study of CD4 T cells in relation to SARS-CoV-2 and coronaviruses. Method: immunoSEQ multiplex PCR; TCRdb's copy keeps in-frame clones and lacks some. The data hold around 22,000 clones, with 60% to 85% observed a single time. Study conclusions and caveats: Crossreactive clones expanded significantly less to SARS-CoV-2 than monoreactive clones.

The germline gives CDR1 ENHRY, CDR2 SYGVKD. The CDR3 is 13 amino acids. The V and J ends lost 7 bases and 6 bases respectively, with 16 bases between them. CD4+ T cells from unexposed donors were obtained before the COVID-19 pandemic (2011-2018). The cells were cultured for around ten days before CD4+ T cells were isolated. As cell numbers allowed, unexposed-donor CD4+ T cells faced SARS-CoV-2 S/N and four cold-coronavirus spikes. Half the medium was replaced with IL-2 medium on days 3 and 7. A word on this clone: Its matching antigen is unknown.

The chain uses TRBV10-3 and TRBJ2-7; perhaps TRBD1 as D (6 bases). The sample consisted of CD4+ T cells from PBMCs, cultured in vitro. The sequence was obtained from a human donor in good health. The CDR3 protein is CAINWDTSGEQYF. The CDR3 nucleotides are TGTGCCATCAACTGGGACACATCTGGCGAGCAGTACTTC.